This T cell receptor beta chain was obtained from a study of T cell responses to AZD1222 COVID-19 vaccine. Sequenced by immunoSEQ multiplex PCR; TCRdb stores in-frame clones only, minus some. The sample holds just under 150,000 clones, around nine tenths seen once. The CDR3 has 15 amino acids. Trimming took off 0 bases at V and 0 bases at J, with 7 bases between the two ends. The germline CDR1 and CDR2 sequences are SEHNR and FQNEAQ (reference sequence). The TCR comes from an adult who received the AZD1222 COVID-19 vaccine. The V gene is TRBV7-9, the J gene TRBJ2-3, with D unclear. The sequencing used peripheral blood, collected 28 days after the second AZD1222 dose. DNA for the CDR3: TGTGCCAGCAGCTTAGCGCCCTCTAGCACAGATACGCAGTATTTT. Translation gives CASSLAPSSTDTQYF.